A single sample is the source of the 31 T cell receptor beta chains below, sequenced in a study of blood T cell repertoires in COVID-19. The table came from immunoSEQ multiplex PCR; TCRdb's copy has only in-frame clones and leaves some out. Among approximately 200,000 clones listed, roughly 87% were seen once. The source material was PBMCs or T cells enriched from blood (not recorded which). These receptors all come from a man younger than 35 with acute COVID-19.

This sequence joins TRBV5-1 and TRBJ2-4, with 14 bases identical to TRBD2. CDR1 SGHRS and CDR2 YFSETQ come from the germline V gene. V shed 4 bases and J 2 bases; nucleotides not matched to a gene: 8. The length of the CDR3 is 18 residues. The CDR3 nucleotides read TGCGCCAGCAGCCCCGGGACTAGCGGGAGTCCGACCAAAAACATTCAGTACTTC. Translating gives CASSPGTSGSPTKNIQYF.

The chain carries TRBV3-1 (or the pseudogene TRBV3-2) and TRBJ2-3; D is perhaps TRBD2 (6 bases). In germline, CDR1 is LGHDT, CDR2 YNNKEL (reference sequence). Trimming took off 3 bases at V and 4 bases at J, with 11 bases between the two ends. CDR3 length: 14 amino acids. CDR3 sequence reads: CASSHRERADTQYF. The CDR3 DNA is TGTGCCAGCAGCCACCGGGAGAGGGCAGATACGCAGTATTTT.

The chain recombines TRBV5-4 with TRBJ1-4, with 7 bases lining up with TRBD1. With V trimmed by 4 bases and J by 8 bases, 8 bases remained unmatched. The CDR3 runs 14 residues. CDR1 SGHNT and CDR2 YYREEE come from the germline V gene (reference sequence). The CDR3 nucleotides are TGTGCCAGCAGCGACTGGACAGGAGGGGAAAAACTGTTTTTT. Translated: CASSDWTGGEKLFF.

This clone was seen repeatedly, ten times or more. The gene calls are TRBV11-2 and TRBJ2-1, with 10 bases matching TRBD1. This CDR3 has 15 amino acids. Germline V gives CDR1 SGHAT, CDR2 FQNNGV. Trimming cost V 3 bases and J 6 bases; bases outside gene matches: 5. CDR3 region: CASSLGWTGGNEQFF. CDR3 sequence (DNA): TGTGCCAGCAGCTTGGGATGGACAGGGGGCAATGAGCAGTTCTTC.

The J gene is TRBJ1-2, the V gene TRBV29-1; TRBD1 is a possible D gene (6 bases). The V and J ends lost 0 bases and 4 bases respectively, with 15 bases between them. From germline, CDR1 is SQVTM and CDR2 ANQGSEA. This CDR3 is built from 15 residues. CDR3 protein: CSVEDPVRTVYGYTF. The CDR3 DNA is TGCAGCGTTGAAGATCCGGTAAGGACAGTCTATGGCTACACCTTC.

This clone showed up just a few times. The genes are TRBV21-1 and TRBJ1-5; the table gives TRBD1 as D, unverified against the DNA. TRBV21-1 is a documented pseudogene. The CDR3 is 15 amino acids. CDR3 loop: CASSKDDRGNQPQHF. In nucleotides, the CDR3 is TGTGCCAGCAGCAAAGATGACAGGGGCAATCAGCCCCAGCATTTT.

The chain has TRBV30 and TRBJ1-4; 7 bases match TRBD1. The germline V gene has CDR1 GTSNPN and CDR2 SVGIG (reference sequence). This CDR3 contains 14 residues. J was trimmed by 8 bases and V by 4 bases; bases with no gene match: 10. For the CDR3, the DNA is TGTGCCTGGACGGGAGGGGGCTTACGGGAAAAACTGTTTTTT. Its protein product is CAWTGGGLREKLFF.

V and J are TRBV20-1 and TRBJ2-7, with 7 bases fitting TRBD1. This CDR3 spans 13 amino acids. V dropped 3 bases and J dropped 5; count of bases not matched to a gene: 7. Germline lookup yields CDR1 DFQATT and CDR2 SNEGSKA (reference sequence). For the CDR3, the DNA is TGCAGTGCTAGTTTCCGACAGGGTAACGAGCAGTACTTC. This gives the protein CSASFRQGNEQYF.

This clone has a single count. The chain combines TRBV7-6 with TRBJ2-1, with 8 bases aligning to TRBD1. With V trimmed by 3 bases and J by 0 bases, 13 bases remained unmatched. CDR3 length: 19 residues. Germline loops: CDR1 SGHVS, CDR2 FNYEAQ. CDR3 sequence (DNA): TGTGCCAGCAGCTTGCTGACAGGGGTAACGCTGAGCTCCTACAATGAGCAGTTCTTC. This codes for CASSLLTGVTLSSYNEQFF. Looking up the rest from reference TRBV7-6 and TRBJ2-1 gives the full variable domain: GAGVSQSPRYKVTKRGQDVALRCDPISGHVSLYWYRQALGQGPEFLTYFNYEAQQDKSGLPNDRFSAERPEGSISTLTIQRTEQRDSAMYRCASSLLTGVTLSSYNEQFFGPGTRLTVL.

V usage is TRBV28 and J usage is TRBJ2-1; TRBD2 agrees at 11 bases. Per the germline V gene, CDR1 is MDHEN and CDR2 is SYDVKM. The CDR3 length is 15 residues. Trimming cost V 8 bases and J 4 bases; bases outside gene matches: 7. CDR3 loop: CASRTLAGVYNEQFF. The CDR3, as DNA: TGTGCCAGCCGTACACTAGCGGGAGTGTACAATGAGCAGTTCTTC. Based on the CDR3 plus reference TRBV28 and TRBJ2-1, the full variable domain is DVKVTQSSRYLVKRTGEKVFLECVQDMDHENMFWYRQDPGLGLRLIYFSYDVKMKEKGDIPEGYSVSREKKERFSLILESASTNQTSMYLCASRTLAGVYNEQFFGPGTRLTVL.

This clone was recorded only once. The CDR3 bases are TGCGCCAGCAGCTCGGGGACTAACTACGAGCAGTACTTC. Translation: CASSSGTNYEQYF. This sequence joins TRBV5-1 and TRBJ2-7, with 7 nucleotides matching TRBD2. The germline V gene has CDR1 SGHRS and CDR2 YFSETQ. V trimming: 3 bases; J trimming: 3 bases; junction bases outside the gene matches: 3. CDR3 length equals 13 residues.

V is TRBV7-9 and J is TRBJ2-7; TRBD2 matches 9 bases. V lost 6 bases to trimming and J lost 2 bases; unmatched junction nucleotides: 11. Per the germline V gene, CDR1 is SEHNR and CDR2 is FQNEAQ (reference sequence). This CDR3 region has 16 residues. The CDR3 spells CASSYEREVFPYEQYF. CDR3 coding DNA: TGTGCCAGCAGTTATGAGCGGGAGGTGTTCCCCTACGAGCAGTACTTC.

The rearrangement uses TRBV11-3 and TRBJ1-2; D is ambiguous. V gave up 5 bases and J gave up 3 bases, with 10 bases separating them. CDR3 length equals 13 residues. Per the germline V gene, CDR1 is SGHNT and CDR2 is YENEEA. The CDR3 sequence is CASSLGEHYGYTF. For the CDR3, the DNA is TGTGCCAGCAGCCTAGGCGAGCACTATGGCTACACCTTC.

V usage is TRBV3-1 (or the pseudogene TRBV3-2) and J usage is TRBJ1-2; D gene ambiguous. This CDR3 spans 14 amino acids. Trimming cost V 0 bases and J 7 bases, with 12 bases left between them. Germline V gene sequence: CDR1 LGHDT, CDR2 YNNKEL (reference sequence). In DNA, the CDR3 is TGTGCCAGCAGCCAAGAGACCGATAGCCGTGGCTACACCTTC. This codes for CASSQETDSRGYTF.

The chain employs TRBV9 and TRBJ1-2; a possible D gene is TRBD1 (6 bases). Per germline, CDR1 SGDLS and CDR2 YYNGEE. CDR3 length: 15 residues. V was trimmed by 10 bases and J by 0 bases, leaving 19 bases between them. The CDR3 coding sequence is TGTGCCCGCCGCCCGGGGGCGGGGGCTAACTATGGCTACACCTTC. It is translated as CARRPGAGANYGYTF.

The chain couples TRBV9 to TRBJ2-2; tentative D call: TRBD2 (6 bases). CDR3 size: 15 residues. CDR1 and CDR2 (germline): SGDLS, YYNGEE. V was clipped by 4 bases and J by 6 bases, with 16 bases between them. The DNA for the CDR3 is TGTGCCAGCAGCCTGTCCCCTACTAGCTCCGGGGAGCTGTTTTTT. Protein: CASSLSPTSSGELFF.

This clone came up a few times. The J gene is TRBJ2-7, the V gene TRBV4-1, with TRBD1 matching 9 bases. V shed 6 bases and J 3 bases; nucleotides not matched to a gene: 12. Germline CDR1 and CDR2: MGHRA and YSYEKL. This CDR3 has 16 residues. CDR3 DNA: TGCGCCAGCAGACCAGTATCCGGGACAGGGCTCTACGAGCAGTACTTC. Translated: CASRPVSGTGLYEQYF.

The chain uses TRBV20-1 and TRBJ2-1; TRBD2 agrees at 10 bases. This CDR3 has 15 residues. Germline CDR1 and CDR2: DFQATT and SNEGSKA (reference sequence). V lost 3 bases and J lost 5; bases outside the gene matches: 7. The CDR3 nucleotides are TGCAGTGCTAGTTCTCTAGCGGGAGATCACAATGAGCAGTTCTTC. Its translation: CSASSLAGDHNEQFF.

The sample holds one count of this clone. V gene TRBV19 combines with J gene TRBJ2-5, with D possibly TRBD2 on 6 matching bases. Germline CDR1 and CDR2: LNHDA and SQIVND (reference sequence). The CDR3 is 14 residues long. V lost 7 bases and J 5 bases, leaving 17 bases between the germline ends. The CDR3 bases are TGTGCCAGTAAGGAACGGGAGAGAGGGGAGACCCAGTACTTC. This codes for CASKERERGETQYF.

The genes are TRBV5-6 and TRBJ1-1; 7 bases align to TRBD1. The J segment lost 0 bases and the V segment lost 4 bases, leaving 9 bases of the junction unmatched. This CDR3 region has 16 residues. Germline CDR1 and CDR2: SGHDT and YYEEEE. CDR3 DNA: TGTGCCAGCAGCGAACTACAGGGGTTCATGAACACTGAAGCTTTCTTT. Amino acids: CASSELQGFMNTEAFF.

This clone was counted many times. The CDR3 sequence is CASHGPTVQSCQPQHF. CDR3 sequence (DNA): TGTGCCAGTCACGGCCCGACAGTTCAGAGCTGTCAGCCCCAGCATTTT. The chain couples TRBV25-1 to TRBJ1-5; D possibly corresponds to TRBD1 (5 bases). Germline V gives CDR1 MGHDK, CDR2 SYGVNS. The CDR3 contains 16 residues. V was clipped by 9 bases and J by 6 bases, with 24 bases between them.

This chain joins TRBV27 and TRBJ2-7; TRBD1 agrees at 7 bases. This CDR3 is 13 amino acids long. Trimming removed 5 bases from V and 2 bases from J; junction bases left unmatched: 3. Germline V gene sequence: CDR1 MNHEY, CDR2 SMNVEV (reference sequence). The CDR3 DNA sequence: TGTGCCAGCAGTATGGACAGGACCTACGAGCAGTACTTC. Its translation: CASSMDRTYEQYF.

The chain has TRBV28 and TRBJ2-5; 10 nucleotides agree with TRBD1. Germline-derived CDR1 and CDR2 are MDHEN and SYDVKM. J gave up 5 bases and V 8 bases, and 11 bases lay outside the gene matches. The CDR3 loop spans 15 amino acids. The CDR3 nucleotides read TGTGCCAGCGAGGGGGGGGACAGGGGCCGGGAGACCCAGTACTTC. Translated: CASEGGDRGRETQYF.

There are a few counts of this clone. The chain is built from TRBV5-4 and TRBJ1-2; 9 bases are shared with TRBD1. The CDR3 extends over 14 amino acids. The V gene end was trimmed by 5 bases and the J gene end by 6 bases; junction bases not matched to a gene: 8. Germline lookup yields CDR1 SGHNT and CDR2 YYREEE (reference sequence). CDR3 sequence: CASRITGTGNGYTF. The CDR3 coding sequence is TGTGCCAGCAGGATCACCGGGACAGGGAATGGCTACACCTTC.

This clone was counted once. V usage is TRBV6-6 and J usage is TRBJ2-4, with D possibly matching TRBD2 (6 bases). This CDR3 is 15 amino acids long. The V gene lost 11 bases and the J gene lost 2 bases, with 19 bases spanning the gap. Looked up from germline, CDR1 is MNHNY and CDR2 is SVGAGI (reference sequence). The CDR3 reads CASRGGARTKNIQYF. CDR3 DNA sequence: TGTGCCTCCCGAGGAGGGGCTCGCACCAAAAACATTCAGTACTTC.

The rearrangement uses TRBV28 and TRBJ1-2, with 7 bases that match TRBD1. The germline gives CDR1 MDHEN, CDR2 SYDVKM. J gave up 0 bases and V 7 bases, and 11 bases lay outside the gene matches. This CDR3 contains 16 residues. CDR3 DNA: TGTGCCAGCATAGGGGGACAGCTGAGGACTAACTATGGCTACACCTTC. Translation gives CASIGGQLRTNYGYTF.

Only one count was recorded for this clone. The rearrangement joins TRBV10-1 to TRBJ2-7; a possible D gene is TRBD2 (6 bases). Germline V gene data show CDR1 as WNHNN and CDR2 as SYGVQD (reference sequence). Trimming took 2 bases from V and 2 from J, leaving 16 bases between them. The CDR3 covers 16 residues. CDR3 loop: CASSEAGTFTPYEQYF. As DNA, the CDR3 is TGCGCCAGCAGTGAGGCAGGGACTTTTACCCCCTACGAGCAGTACTTC.

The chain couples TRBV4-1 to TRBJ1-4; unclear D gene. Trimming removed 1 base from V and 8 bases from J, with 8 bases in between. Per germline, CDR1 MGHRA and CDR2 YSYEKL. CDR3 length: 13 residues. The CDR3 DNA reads TGCGCCAGCAGCCAAGTTCAGGCCGAAAAACTGTTTTTT. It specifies CASSQVQAEKLFF.

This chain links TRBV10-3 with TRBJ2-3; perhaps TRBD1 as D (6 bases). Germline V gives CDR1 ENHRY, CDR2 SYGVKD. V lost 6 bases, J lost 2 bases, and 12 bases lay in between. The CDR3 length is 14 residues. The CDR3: CAIRRGSDTDTQYF. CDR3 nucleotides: TGTGCCATCAGGAGGGGGAGCGACACAGATACGCAGTATTTT.

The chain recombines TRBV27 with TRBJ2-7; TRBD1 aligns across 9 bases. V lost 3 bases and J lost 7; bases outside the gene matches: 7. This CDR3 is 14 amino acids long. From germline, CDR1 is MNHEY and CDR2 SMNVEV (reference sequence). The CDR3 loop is CASSLWTGVNEQYF. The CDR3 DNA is TGTGCCAGCAGTTTGTGGACAGGGGTGAATGAGCAGTACTTC.

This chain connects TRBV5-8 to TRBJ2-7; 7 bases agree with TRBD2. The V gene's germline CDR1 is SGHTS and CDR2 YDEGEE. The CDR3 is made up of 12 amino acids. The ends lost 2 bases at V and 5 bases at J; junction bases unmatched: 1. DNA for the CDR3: TGTGCCAGCAGCTTCCTAGCGGACGAGCAGTACTTC. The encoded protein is CASSFLADEQYF.